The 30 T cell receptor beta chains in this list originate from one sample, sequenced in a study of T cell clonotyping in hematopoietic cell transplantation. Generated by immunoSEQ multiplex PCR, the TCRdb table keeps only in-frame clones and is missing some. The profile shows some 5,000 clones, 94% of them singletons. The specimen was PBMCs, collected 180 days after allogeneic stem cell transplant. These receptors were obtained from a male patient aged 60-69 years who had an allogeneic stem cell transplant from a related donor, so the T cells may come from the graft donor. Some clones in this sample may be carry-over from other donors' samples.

The CDR3 reads CASSLTASGANVLTF. In DNA, the CDR3 is TGCGCCAGCAGCTTGACAGCCTCTGGGGCCAACGTCCTGACTTTC. The chain joins TRBV5-1 to TRBJ2-6, with D unresolved. The CDR3 extends over 15 amino acids. Trimming shortened V by 1 base and J by 0 bases, and 5 bases separated the two germline ends. The V gene's germline CDR1 is SGHRS and CDR2 YFSETQ.

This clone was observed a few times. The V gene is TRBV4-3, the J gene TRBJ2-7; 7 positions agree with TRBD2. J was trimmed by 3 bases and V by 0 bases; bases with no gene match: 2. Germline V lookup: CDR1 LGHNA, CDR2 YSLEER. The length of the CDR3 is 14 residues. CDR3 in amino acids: CASSQDWGGYEQYF. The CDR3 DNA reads TGCGCCAGCAGCCAAGATTGGGGGGGCTACGAGCAGTACTTC.

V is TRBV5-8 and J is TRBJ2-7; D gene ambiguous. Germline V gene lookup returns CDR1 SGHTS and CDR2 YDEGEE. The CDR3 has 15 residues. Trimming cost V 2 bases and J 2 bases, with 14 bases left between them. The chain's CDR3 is CASSFSEDLAYEQYF. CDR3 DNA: TGTGCCAGCAGCTTCAGCGAGGATTTGGCCTACGAGCAGTACTTC.

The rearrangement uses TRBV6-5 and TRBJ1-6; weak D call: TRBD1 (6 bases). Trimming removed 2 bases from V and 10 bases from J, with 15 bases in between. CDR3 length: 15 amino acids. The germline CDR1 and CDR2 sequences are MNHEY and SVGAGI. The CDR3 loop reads CASSYQDRFNSPLHF. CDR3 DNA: TGTGCCAGCAGTTACCAAGACAGGTTTAACTCACCCCTCCACTTT.

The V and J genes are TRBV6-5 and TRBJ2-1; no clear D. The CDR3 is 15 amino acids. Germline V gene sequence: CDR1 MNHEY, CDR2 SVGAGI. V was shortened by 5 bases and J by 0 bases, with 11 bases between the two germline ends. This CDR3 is CASSLSRSSYNEQFF. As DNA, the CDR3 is TGTGCCAGCAGTCTCTCACGAAGCTCCTACAATGAGCAGTTCTTC.

CDR3 in amino acids: CASSIYGTNTGELFF. The CDR3 region has the DNA TGTGCCAGTAGTATTTACGGGACCAACACCGGGGAGCTGTTTTTT. The V gene is TRBV19, the J gene TRBJ2-2; D may correspond to TRBD1 or TRBD2 (5 bases each). The CDR3 length is 15 residues. Trimming pared 3 bases from V and 2 bases from J, leaving 10 bases between. The germline V gene has CDR1 LNHDA and CDR2 SQIVND (reference sequence). The variable domain in full, with the rest retrieved from reference TRBV19 and TRBJ2-2, is DGGITQSPKYLFRKEGQNVTLSCEQNLNHDAMYWYRQDPGQGLRLIYYSQIVNDFQKGDIAEGYSVSREKKESFPLTVTSAQKNPTAFYLCASSIYGTNTGELFFGEGSRLTVL.

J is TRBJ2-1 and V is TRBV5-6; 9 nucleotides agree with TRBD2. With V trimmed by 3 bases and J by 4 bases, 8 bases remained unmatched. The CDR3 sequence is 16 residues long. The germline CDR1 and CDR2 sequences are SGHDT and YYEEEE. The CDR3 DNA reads TGTGCCAGCAGCTCATTAGCGGGGGACCCTTACAATGAGCAGTTCTTC. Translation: CASSSLAGDPYNEQFF.

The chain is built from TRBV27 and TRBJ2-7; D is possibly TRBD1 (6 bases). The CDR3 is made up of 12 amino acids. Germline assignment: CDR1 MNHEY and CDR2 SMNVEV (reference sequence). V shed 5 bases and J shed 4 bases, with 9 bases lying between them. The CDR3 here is CASSITGYEQYF. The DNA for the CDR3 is TGTGCCAGCAGTATCACAGGGTACGAGCAGTACTTC.

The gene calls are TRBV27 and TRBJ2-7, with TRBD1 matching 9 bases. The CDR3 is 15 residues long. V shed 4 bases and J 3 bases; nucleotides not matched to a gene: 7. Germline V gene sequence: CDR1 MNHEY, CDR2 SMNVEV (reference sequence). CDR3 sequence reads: CASSSVKGQGYEQYF. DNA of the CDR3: TGTGCCAGCAGTTCGGTTAAGGGACAGGGCTACGAGCAGTACTTC.

In DNA, the CDR3 is TGTGCCACCAGGTCATTGAGCTCTGGAAACACCATATATTTT. Translation: CATRSLSSGNTIYF. The chain links TRBV6-5 to TRBJ1-3; unclear D gene. The CDR3 runs to 14 residues. Germline lookup yields CDR1 MNHEY and CDR2 SVGAGI. Trimming took 10 bases from V and 0 from J, leaving 13 bases between them.

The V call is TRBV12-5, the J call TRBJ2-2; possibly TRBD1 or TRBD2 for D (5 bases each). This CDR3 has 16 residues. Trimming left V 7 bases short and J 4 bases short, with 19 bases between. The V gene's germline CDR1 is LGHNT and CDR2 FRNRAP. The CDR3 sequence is CASVRTGGLSTGELFF. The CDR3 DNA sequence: TGTGCTAGTGTCCGGACTGGGGGTCTGAGCACCGGGGAGCTGTTTTTT. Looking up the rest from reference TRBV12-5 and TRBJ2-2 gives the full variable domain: DARVTQTPRHKVTEMGQEVTMRCQPILGHNTVFWYRQTMMQGLELLAYFRNRAPLDDSGMPKDRFSAEMPDATLATLKIQPSEPRDSAVYFCASVRTGGLSTGELFFGEGSRLTVL.

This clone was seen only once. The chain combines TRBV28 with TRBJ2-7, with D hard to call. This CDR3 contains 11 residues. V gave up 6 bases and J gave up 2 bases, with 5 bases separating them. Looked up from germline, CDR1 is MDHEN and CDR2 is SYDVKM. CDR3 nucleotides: TGTGCCAGCAGCCTAACCTACGAGCAGTACTTC. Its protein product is CASSLTYEQYF.

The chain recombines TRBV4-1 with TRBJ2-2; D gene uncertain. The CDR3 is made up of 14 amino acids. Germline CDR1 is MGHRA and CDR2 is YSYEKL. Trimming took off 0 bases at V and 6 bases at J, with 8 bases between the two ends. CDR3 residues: CASSQESSPGELFF. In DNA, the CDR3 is TGCGCCAGCAGCCAAGAAAGTAGTCCCGGGGAGCTGTTTTTT.

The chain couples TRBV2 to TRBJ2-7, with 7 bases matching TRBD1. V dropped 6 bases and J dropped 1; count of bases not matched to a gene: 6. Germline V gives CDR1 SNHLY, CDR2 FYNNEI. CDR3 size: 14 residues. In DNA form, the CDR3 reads TGTGCCAGCAGCGGGACAGTACTTTCCTACGAGCAGTACTTC. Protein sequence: CASSGTVLSYEQYF. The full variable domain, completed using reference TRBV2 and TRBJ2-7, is EPEVTQTPSHQVTQMGQEVILRCVPISNHLYFYWYRQILGQKVEFLVSFYNNEISEKSEIFDDQFSVERPDGSNFTLKIRSTKLEDSAMYFCASSGTVLSYEQYFGPGTRLTVT.

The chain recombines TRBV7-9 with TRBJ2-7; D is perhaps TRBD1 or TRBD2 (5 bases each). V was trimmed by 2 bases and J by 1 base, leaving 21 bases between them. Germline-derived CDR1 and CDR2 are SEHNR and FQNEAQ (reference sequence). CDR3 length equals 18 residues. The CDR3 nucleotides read TGTGCCAGCAGCTTAAGGGGTCAGGACGGGGTCCCTTCCTACGAGCAGTACTTC. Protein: CASSLRGQDGVPSYEQYF.

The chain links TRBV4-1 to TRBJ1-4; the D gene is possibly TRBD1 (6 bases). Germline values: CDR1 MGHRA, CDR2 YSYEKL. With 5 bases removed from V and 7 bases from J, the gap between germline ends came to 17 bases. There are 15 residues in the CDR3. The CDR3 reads CASSTQQGASEKLFF. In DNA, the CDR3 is TGCGCCAGCAGCACCCAACAGGGAGCCAGTGAAAAACTGTTTTTT.

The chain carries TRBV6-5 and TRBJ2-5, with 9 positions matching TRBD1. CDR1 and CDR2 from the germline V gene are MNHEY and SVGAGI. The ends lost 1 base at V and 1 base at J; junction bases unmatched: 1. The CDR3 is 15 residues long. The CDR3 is CASSYWDRAQETQYF. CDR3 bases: TGTGCCAGCAGTTACTGGGACAGGGCCCAAGAGACCCAGTACTTC.

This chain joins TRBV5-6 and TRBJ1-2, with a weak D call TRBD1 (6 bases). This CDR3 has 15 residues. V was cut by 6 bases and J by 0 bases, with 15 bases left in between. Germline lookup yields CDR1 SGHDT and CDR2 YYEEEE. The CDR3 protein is CASTVQGFANYGYTF. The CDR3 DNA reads TGTGCCAGCACCGTGCAGGGGTTTGCTAACTATGGCTACACCTTC.

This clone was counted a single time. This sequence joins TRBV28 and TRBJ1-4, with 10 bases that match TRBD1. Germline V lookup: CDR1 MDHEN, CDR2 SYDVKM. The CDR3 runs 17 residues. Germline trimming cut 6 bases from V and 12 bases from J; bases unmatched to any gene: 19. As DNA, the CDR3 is TGTGCCAGCAGCCTCCCCCGCGGACAGGGGGTCCGCGTGGAACTGTTTTTT. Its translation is CASSLPRGQGVRVELFF.

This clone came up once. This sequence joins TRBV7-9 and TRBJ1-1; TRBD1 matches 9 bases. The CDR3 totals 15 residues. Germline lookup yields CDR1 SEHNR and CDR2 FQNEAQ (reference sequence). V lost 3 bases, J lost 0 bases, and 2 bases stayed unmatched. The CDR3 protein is CASSLTGGMNTEAFF. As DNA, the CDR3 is TGTGCCAGCAGCTTGACAGGGGGGATGAACACTGAAGCTTTCTTT.

The CDR3: CASSRGGDFTDTQYF. DNA of the CDR3: TGTGCCAGCAGCCGAGGAGGGGACTTCACAGATACGCAGTATTTT. This chain links TRBV7-8 with TRBJ2-3; D possibly corresponds to TRBD2 (6 bases). Looked up from germline, CDR1 is SGHVS and CDR2 is FQNEAQ. The CDR3 contains 15 residues. V lost 5 bases, J lost 2 bases, and 14 bases lay in between.

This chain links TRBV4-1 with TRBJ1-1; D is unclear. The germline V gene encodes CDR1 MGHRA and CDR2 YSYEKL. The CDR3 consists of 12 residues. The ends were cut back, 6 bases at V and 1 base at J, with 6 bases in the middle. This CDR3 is CASRLGNTEAFF. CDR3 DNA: TGCGCCAGCAGACTCGGGAACACTGAAGCTTTCTTT.

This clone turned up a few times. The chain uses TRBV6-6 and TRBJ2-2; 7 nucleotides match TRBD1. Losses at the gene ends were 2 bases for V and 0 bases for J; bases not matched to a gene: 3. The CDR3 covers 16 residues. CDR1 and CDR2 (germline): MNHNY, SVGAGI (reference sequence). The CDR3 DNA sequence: TGTGCCAGCAGTTACGGTACAGGGGCGAACACCGGGGAGCTGTTTTTT. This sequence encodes CASSYGTGANTGELFF.

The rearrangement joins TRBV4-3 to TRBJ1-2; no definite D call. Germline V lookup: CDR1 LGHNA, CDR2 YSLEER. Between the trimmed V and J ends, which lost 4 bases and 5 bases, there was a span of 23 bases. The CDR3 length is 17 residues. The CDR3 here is CASSPFLRRITSYGYTF. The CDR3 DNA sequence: TGCGCCAGCAGCCCGTTTCTTCGCCGTATAACCTCATATGGCTACACCTTC.

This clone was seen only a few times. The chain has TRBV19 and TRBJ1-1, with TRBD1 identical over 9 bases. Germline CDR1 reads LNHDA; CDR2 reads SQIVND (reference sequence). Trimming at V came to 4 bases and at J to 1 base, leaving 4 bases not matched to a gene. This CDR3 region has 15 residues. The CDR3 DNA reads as TGTGCCAGTAGTACAGGACAGGGGAAGAACACTGAAGCTTTCTTT. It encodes CASSTGQGKNTEAFF.

DNA of the CDR3: TGTGCCAGCAGCTTAACGAACAGGGGAGAGACCCAGTACTTC. This sequence encodes CASSLTNRGETQYF. The chain uses TRBV7-9 and TRBJ2-5; 7 bases match TRBD1. Germline V CDR1 and CDR2: SEHNR, FQNEAQ (reference sequence). The CDR3 has 14 amino acids. J was trimmed by 4 bases and V by 2 bases; bases with no gene match: 4.

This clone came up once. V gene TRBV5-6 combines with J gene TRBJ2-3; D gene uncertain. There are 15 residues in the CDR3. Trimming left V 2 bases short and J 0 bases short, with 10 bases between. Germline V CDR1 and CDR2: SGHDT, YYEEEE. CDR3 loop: CASSFTRVSTDTQYF. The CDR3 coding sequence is TGTGCCAGCAGCTTTACACGGGTCAGCACAGATACGCAGTATTTT.

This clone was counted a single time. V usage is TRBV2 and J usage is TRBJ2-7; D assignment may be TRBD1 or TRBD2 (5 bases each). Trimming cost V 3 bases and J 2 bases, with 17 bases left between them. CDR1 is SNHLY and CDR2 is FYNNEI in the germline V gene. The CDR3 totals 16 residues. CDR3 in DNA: TGTGCCAGCAGTGAGTACCCGGGGACCGTTACCTACGAGCAGTACTTC. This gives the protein CASSEYPGTVTYEQYF.

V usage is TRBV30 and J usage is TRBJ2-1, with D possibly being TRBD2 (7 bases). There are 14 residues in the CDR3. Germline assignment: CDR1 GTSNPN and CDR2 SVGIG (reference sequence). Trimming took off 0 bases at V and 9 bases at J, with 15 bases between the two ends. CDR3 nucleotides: TGTGCCTGGAGTGTAAATAGGGGGGGGAGTGAGCAGTTCTTC. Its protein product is CAWSVNRGGSEQFF.

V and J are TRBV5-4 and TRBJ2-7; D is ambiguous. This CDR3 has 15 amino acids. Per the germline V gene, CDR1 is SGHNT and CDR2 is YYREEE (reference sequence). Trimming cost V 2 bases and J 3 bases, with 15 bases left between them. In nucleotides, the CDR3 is TGTGCCAGCAGCTTCAAATTCGGTTCCTACTACGAGCAGTACTTC. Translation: CASSFKFGSYYEQYF.